These 21 T cell receptor beta chains originate from one sample sequenced in a study of CXCR3-negative and CXCR3-positive naive CD8 T cells. In preparing the TRB cDNA libraries, 5' RACE with UMI labels was used. Each CDR3 protein gets one entry in TCRdb, which reprocessed the 5' RACE reads and gives no DNA. The sample's table shows tens of thousands of distinct CDR3 sequences. Sequenced sample: memory CD8+ T cells from blood. These receptors all come from a human donor in good health. Some clones in this sample may be carry-over from other donors' samples.

The V gene is TRBV6-2 or TRBV6-3, the J gene TRBJ1-5. From germline, CDR1 is MNHEY and CDR2 SVGEGT. The CDR3 is 11 residues long. The CDR3 here is CASSYGLAQHF.

This rearrangement joins TRBV28 to TRBJ2-2; TCRdb calls TRBD1, which cannot be checked without DNA. The CDR3 consists of 15 residues. Germline V gene lookup returns CDR1 MDHEN and CDR2 SYDVKM. The CDR3 spells CASSGGATNTGELFF.

This sequence joins TRBV5-6 and TRBJ2-2; absent DNA, TCRdb's TRBD2 call cannot be checked. CDR1 SGHDT and CDR2 YYEEEE come from the germline V gene. The CDR3 loop spans 14 amino acids. The CDR3: CASGSGGVPGELFF.

The rearrangement joins TRBV28 to TRBJ2-5; TCRdb gives TRBD1 as the D gene, but with no DNA this cannot be confirmed. Germline loops: CDR1 MDHEN, CDR2 SYDVKM. This CDR3 region has 12 residues. The CDR3: CASSRGVETQYF.

This clonotype registers medium-sized by frequency. The chain combines TRBV27 with TRBJ2-2; the TCRdb D gene call, TRBD1, has no DNA to confirm it. The length of the CDR3 is 15 residues. From germline, CDR1 is MNHEY and CDR2 SMNVEV (reference sequence). CDR3 protein: CASSLSPDRAGELFF.

V and J are TRBV15 and TRBJ1-2; TCRdb gives TRBD1 as the D gene, but with no DNA this cannot be confirmed. The CDR3 consists of 13 residues. Germline loops: CDR1 LNHNV, CDR2 YYDKDF (reference sequence). CDR3 loop: CATSRDRGQGNTF.

The chain has TRBV12-3 or TRBV12-4 and TRBJ2-1; TCRdb calls TRBD2, which cannot be checked without DNA. The CDR3 runs to 14 residues. The CDR3: CASNNSGRADEQFF.

V is TRBV29-1 and J is TRBJ2-1; TCRdb's D call of TRBD1 is untestable without DNA. The CDR3 has 13 amino acids. CDR1 SQVTM and CDR2 ANQGSEA come from the germline V gene. The CDR3 loop reads CSAHGAGANEQFF.

The chain uses TRBV29-1 and TRBJ1-3. The CDR3 totals 14 residues. The germline V gene encodes CDR1 SQVTM and CDR2 ANQGSEA. CDR3 protein: CSVEGSAGEDTIYF.

The chain couples TRBV7-9 to TRBJ2-5; without DNA, the TCRdb call of TRBD2 cannot be checked. Germline V gene sequence: CDR1 SEHNR, CDR2 FQNEAQ (reference sequence). This CDR3 spans 15 amino acids. Here the CDR3 reads CASSLAPGLQETQYF.

The chain employs TRBV14 and TRBJ2-1. Germline-derived CDR1 and CDR2 are SGHDN and FVKESK. This CDR3 region has 12 residues. The CDR3 sequence: CASSLRWAEQFF.

V gene TRBV25-1 combines with J gene TRBJ2-7; with no DNA, the TCRdb D assignment of TRBD2 cannot be verified. Germline CDR1 and CDR2: MGHDK and SYGVNS. This CDR3 is 19 amino acids long. This CDR3 reads CASSEYRDFIAGAPYEQYF.

The rearrangement joins TRBV20-1 to TRBJ2-7; the TRBD1 assignment by TCRdb is unverifiable without DNA. The CDR3 consists of 13 residues. The germline gives CDR1 DFQATT, CDR2 SNEGSKA (reference sequence). CDR3: CSAREDRDYEQYF.

CDR3 sequence reads: CAISGLAGGQTQYF. The chain links TRBV10-3 to TRBJ2-5; the D call from TCRdb, TRBD2, cannot be confirmed without DNA. Germline lookup yields CDR1 ENHRY and CDR2 SYGVKD. This CDR3 is 14 amino acids long.

The rearrangement links TRBV6-1 to TRBJ2-7; TCRdb picks TRBD2, but there is no DNA to check that call. CDR3 length: 12 amino acids. Germline values: CDR1 MNHNS, CDR2 SASEGT. CDR3 protein: CASSEWGREQYF.

The chain links TRBV27 to TRBJ1-5; the TCRdb call, TRBD1, lacks DNA for checking. CDR3 length: 15 residues. Germline assignment: CDR1 MNHEY and CDR2 SMNVEV (reference sequence). The CDR3 loop reads CASSFLGDSNQPQHF.

The gene calls are TRBV27 and TRBJ1-2; the D gene TCRdb calls, TRBD1, cannot be checked with no DNA. CDR1 and CDR2 from the germline V gene are MNHEY and SMNVEV (reference sequence). This CDR3 comprises 15 residues. The CDR3 spells CASSLSSQGDYGYTF.

The V call is TRBV28, the J call TRBJ2-7; the D call from TCRdb, TRBD2, cannot be confirmed without DNA. Looked up from germline, CDR1 is MDHEN and CDR2 is SYDVKM. The CDR3 contains 13 residues. The CDR3 spells CASSRGLVGEQYF.

This chain joins TRBV4-1 and TRBJ1-4; the TRBD1 assignment by TCRdb is unverifiable without DNA. The CDR3 is 15 residues long. Germline V gives CDR1 MGHRA, CDR2 YSYEKL. CDR3 sequence reads: CASSRLGTLNEKLFF.

This rearrangement joins TRBV7-9 to TRBJ2-7; without DNA, the TCRdb call of TRBD2 cannot be checked. From germline, CDR1 is SEHNR and CDR2 FQNEAQ (reference sequence). The CDR3 spans 17 residues. This chain's CDR3 is CASSSTFGDYSSYEQYF.

The V gene is TRBV28, the J gene TRBJ2-1; as DNA is missing, the TRBD2 call by TCRdb cannot be tested. The germline CDR1 and CDR2 sequences are MDHEN and SYDVKM. The CDR3 has 15 amino acids. The CDR3 loop is CASSWGLANHNEQFF.